This TCR beta chain was documented in a study of blood T cell repertoires in COVID-19. This table comes from immunoSEQ multiplex PCR, and its TCRdb copy is limited to in-frame clones, with some not included. This table has fewer than 200,000 clones, just over 90% appearing once. V was trimmed by 4 bases and J by 6 bases, leaving 12 bases between them. The CDR3 consists of 13 residues. Germline CDR1 reads SNHLY; CDR2 reads FYNNEI. Sequenced: peripheral blood. This TCR was recovered from a man aged 18 to 30 with COVID-19, enrolled during active disease. The V and J genes are TRBV2 and TRBJ1-2; tentative D call: TRBD1 (6 bases). The CDR3 coding sequence is TGTGCCAGCAGTGTCCGACAGGTTCATGGCTACACCTTC. Translated, it gives CASSVRQVHGYTF.